One sample yielded the 20 T cell receptor beta chains listed below, sequenced in a study of human T cells and chemical hapten exposure. Each CDR3 protein gets one entry after TCRdb re-called the 5' RACE reads with MiXCR. The table includes approximately 80,000 distinct CDR3 sequences, roughly 15% detected once. From whole blood left unfractionated, total RNA was extracted. Receptors were obtained from a female donor in good health.

The chain couples TRBV30 to TRBJ2-5; 9 bases align to TRBD2. Germline V gives CDR1 GTSNPN, CDR2 SVGIG (reference sequence). The J segment lost 4 bases and the V segment lost 3 bases, leaving 6 bases of the junction unmatched. The CDR3 spans 14 residues. The CDR3 DNA reads as TGTGCCTGGAGGAAAAGCGGGGGGTTAGAGACCCAGTACTTC. Protein: CAWRKSGGLETQYF.

This chain connects TRBV6-2 or TRBV6-3 to TRBJ1-2; a weak D match, TRBD1 (6 bases). V was pared by 6 bases and J by 1 base, with 15 bases between. The length of the CDR3 is 15 residues. CDR1 is MNHEY and CDR2 is SVGEGT in the germline V gene. As DNA, the CDR3 is TGTGCCAGCAGCCCAACAGGGCTGGGTAACTATGGCTACACCTTC. Protein sequence: CASSPTGLGNYGYTF.

This clonotype was recorded a few times. The J gene is TRBJ1-1, the V gene TRBV10-3; 8 bases line up with TRBD1. Losses at the gene ends were 5 bases for V and 1 base for J; bases not matched to a gene: 3. The germline CDR1 and CDR2 sequences are ENHRY and SYGVKD. The CDR3 contains 14 residues. The CDR3: CAISQGQANTEAFF. The CDR3 bases are TGTGCCATCAGTCAGGGACAGGCGAACACTGAAGCTTTCTTT.

The V and J genes are TRBV5-5 and TRBJ1-2, with D possibly being TRBD1 (6 bases). V was cut by 0 bases and J by 2 bases, with 14 bases left in between. This CDR3 has 16 amino acids. The V gene's germline CDR1 is SGHKS and CDR2 YYEKEE (reference sequence). The CDR3 DNA follows: TGTGCCAGCAGCTTGGTACCGGACAGCGTCAACTATGGCTACACCTTC. Translating it yields CASSLVPDSVNYGYTF. Together with reference TRBV5-5 and TRBJ1-2, the CDR3 gives the full variable domain: DAGVTQSPTHLIKTRGQQVTLRCSPISGHKSVSWYQQVLGQGPQFIFQYYEKEERGRGNFPDRFSARQFPNYSSELNVNALLLGDSALYLCASSLVPDSVNYGYTFGSGTRLTVV.

This clonotype has just a few counts. This chain joins TRBV2 and TRBJ2-7; 8 bases match TRBD1. The length of the CDR3 is 14 residues. CDR1 and CDR2 from the germline V gene are SNHLY and FYNNEI. Germline trimming cut 2 bases from V and 7 bases from J; bases unmatched to any gene: 7. The CDR3 DNA sequence: TGTGCCAGCAGTGAATACCAGGGGGCACTGGAGCAGTACTTC. This translates into CASSEYQGALEQYF.

V and J are TRBV4-1 and TRBJ1-6; D may be TRBD1 (6 bases). The germline CDR1 and CDR2 sequences are MGHRA and YSYEKL. With 2 bases removed from V and 10 bases from J, the gap between germline ends came to 12 bases. The CDR3 consists of 14 residues. The CDR3 DNA is TGCGCCAGCAGCCAAACAGGGTCCGGGTCACCCCTCCACTTT. Residues: CASSQTGSGSPLHF.

This CDR3 is CASSSQARGGTDTQYF. The CDR3 nucleotides read TGTGCCAGCAGCTCCCAGGCGCGGGGGGGCACAGATACGCAGTATTTT. This chain connects TRBV7-2 to TRBJ2-3; 8 nucleotides align to TRBD2. Germline CDR1 SGHTA, CDR2 FQGNSA. Trimming at V came to 4 bases and at J to 1 base, leaving 7 bases not matched to a gene. The CDR3 totals 16 residues. The whole variable domain, filled in from reference TRBV7-2 and TRBJ2-3, reads GAGVSQSPSNKVTEKGKDVELRCDPISGHTALYWYRQSLGQGLEFLIYFQGNSAPDKSGLPSDRFSAERTGGSVSTLTIQRTQQEDSAVYLCASSSQARGGTDTQYFGPGTRLTVL.

V gene TRBV20-1 combines with J gene TRBJ2-3; 8 nucleotides match TRBD2. The CDR3 runs 17 residues. The germline V gene has CDR1 DFQATT and CDR2 SNEGSKA (reference sequence). The V gene end was trimmed by 8 bases and the J gene end by 3 bases; junction bases not matched to a gene: 19. CDR3 coding DNA: TGCAGTTGCCCAGGCGCGGGGGGACGAGGGGCAACAGATACGCAGTATTTT. Protein product: CSCPGAGGRGATDTQYF.

This clonotype was observed a handful of times. The chain is built from TRBV28 and TRBJ2-3, with 7 bases lining up with TRBD2. This CDR3 is built from 16 residues. V dropped 5 bases and J dropped 2; count of bases not matched to a gene: 10. Germline-derived CDR1 and CDR2 are MDHEN and SYDVKM. CDR3 amino acids: CASSGASGALTDTQYF. DNA for the CDR3: TGTGCCAGCAGTGGTGCTAGCGGAGCGCTCACAGATACGCAGTATTTT.

The chain has TRBV20-1 and TRBJ2-3; TRBD1 matches 8 bases. The CDR3 has 13 amino acids. V was pared by 4 bases and J by 6 bases, with 6 bases of the junction left unmatched. Germline assignment: CDR1 DFQATT and CDR2 SNEGSKA (reference sequence). CDR3 bases: TGCAGTGCTAACGGACAGGGAACGGATACGCAGTATTTT. It codes for CSANGQGTDTQYF.

This clonotype was detected only a few times. The chain joins TRBV20-1 to TRBJ1-2; maybe TRBD1 (6 bases). The CDR3 covers 13 residues. V lost 2 bases and J 3 bases, leaving 10 bases between the germline ends. CDR1 and CDR2 from the germline V gene are DFQATT and SNEGSKA (reference sequence). The CDR3 sequence: CSARRGQHYGYTF. The CDR3, as DNA: TGCAGTGCTAGAAGAGGACAGCACTATGGCTACACCTTC.

This clonotype has only a few counts. The chain employs TRBV5-1 and TRBJ2-1, with a possible D match to TRBD1 (5 bases). The CDR3 is made up of 16 amino acids. V dropped 3 bases and J dropped 6 bases, with 19 bases sitting between them. Germline V CDR1 and CDR2: SGHRS, YFSETQ. The CDR3 DNA reads TGCGCCAGCAGCTACATAATGTGGGGCGCCCGCAATGAGCAGTTCTTC. Amino acid sequence: CASSYIMWGARNEQFF.

The rearrangement links TRBV28 to TRBJ2-1; 11 bases map to TRBD2. Germline-derived CDR1 and CDR2 are MDHEN and SYDVKM. CDR3 length: 14 residues. The junction had 8 bases not matched to a gene; V was cut back by 7 bases and J by 9 bases. The CDR3 region is CASTLLAGAVEQFF. The CDR3 DNA follows: TGTGCCAGCACCCTACTAGCGGGAGCGGTTGAGCAGTTCTTC. The full variable domain, rest sourced from reference TRBV28 and TRBJ2-1, is DVKVTQSSRYLVKRTGEKVFLECVQDMDHENMFWYRQDPGLGLRLIYFSYDVKMKEKGDIPEGYSVSREKKERFSLILESASTNQTSMYLCASTLLAGAVEQFFGPGTRLTVL.

This clonotype occurred a few times. CDR3 region: CASSARGWNEKLFF. The CDR3, as DNA: TGTGCCAGTAGTGCTAGGGGTTGGAATGAAAAACTGTTTTTT. The chain links TRBV19 to TRBJ1-4, with D possibly being TRBD1 (5 bases). Germline V gene data show CDR1 as LNHDA and CDR2 as SQIVND (reference sequence). The CDR3 sequence is 14 residues long. V was cut by 5 bases and J by 5 bases, with 12 bases left in between.

The chain recombines TRBV29-1 with TRBJ1-2; TRBD1 might be the D (6 bases). Germline values: CDR1 SQVTM, CDR2 ANQGSEA. The CDR3 is 12 amino acids. Deletions cut 4 bases from V and 3 bases from J, with 9 bases between. The CDR3 nucleotides read TGCAGCGTTGCCCGGACAGACTATGGCTACACCTTC. As protein: CSVARTDYGYTF.

This clonotype occurred a few times. V gene TRBV13 combines with J gene TRBJ2-2; 9 bases agree with TRBD1. The CDR3 covers 15 residues. After removal of 5 bases from V and 4 bases from J, the junction contained 5 bases not matched to a gene. Germline V CDR1 and CDR2: PRHDT, FYEKMQ (reference sequence). Here the CDR3 DNA reads TGTGCCAGCAGCCCCCGGGACAGGGCCACCGGGGAGCTGTTTTTT. Amino acids: CASSPRDRATGELFF.

This clonotype occurred a few times. The gene calls are TRBV27 and TRBJ1-6; D gene unclear. Germline V gene lookup returns CDR1 MNHEY and CDR2 SMNVEV (reference sequence). The CDR3 loop spans 14 amino acids. The ends were cut back, 2 bases at V and 3 bases at J, with 5 bases in the middle. The CDR3 bases are TGTGCCAGCAGTTTAGCCGTCTATAATTCACCCCTCCACTTT. It is translated as CASSLAVYNSPLHF.

The table lists this clonotype with a few counts. J is TRBJ1-3 and V is TRBV28, with D tentatively TRBD1 (6 bases). Between the trimmed V and J ends, which lost 2 bases and 4 bases, there was a span of 15 bases. Germline loops: CDR1 MDHEN, CDR2 SYDVKM. This CDR3 has 16 amino acids. The CDR3 sequence is CASSLGGGASGNTIYF. The CDR3 DNA reads as TGTGCCAGCAGTTTAGGGGGGGGCGCTTCGGGAAACACCATATATTTT. Full variable domain (missing parts from reference TRBV28 and TRBJ1-3): DVKVTQSSRYLVKRTGEKVFLECVQDMDHENMFWYRQDPGLGLRLIYFSYDVKMKEKGDIPEGYSVSREKKERFSLILESASTNQTSMYLCASSLGGGASGNTIYFGEGSWLTVV.

There are many counts of this clonotype. This chain joins TRBV7-2 and TRBJ1-5; weak D call: TRBD1 (5 bases). Germline assignment: CDR1 SGHTA and CDR2 FQGNSA. The length of the CDR3 is 12 residues. V was shortened by 4 bases and J by 6 bases, with 7 bases between the two germline ends. As DNA, the CDR3 is TGTGCCAGCAGCTGGGGGGGTCAGCCCCAGCATTTT. Translating gives CASSWGGQPQHF.

This clonotype was counted between two and nine times. The chain uses TRBV18 and TRBJ1-2, with 9 bases identical to TRBD1. Germline CDR1 is KGHSH and CDR2 is LQKENI. V was clipped by 4 bases and J by 8 bases; unmatched bases: 14. The CDR3 is 16 residues long. CDR3 nucleotides: TGTGCCAGCTCACTCAATACCGGTACAGGGGGCGACGGCTACACCTTC. Residues: CASSLNTGTGGDGYTF.